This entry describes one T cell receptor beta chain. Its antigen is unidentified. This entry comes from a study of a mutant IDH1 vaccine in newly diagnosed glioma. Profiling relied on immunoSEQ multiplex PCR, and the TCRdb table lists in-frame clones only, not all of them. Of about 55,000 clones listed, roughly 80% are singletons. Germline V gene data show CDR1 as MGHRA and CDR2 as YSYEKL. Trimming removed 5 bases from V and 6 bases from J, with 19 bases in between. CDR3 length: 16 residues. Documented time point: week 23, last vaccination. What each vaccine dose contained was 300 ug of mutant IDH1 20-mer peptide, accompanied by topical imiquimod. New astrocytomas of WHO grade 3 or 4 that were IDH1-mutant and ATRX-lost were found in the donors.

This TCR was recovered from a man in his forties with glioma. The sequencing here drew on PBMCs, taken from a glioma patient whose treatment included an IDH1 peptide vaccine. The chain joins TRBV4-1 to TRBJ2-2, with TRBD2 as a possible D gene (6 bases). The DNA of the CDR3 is TGCGCCAGCAGCAAAGGGCAGGGACCGGGAGCCGGGGAGCTGTTTTTT. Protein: CASSKGQGPGAGELFF.